Listed below are T cell receptor beta chains from one sample, sequenced in a study of beta chain features in type 1 diabetes. TCRdb's copy holds only in-frame clones and misses some; the assay was immunoSEQ multiplex PCR. Here the sample spans 160,000 or so clones, approximately 8.4% being singletons. Sequencing input: central memory CD4+ T cells from blood. These receptor sequences come from a woman aged 18-29 years in good health. Each CDR3 is given with its conserved first and last residue. Each record gives: D gene, J gene, clone size, V gene, CDR3 protein, CDR3 DNA. The D gene is left open where the match is weak. Not all rows give a size; the values are once, few, many and, for expanded clones, a class.

TRBD1,TRBJ1-5,NA,TRBV6-5,CASRSRGQGYQPQHF,TGTGCCAGCAGGAGCCGTGGACAGGGATATCAGCCCCAGCATTTT
TRBD2,TRBJ2-2,few,TRBV30,CAWSPRIAGSGELFF,TGTGCCTGGTCCCCCCGAATAGCGGGATCCGGGGAGCTGTTTTTT
NA,TRBJ1-4,few,TRBV18,CASSPKGTPNEKLFF,TGTGCCAGCTCACCTAAGGGGACTCCTAATGAAAAACTGTTTTTT
TRBD1,TRBJ2-7,NA,TRBV5-6,CASSLTTGGNEQYF,TGTGCCAGCAGCTTGACGACAGGGGGAAACGAGCAGTACTTC
NA,TRBJ1-2,few,TRBV19,CASSARQRQENYGYTF,TGTGCCAGTAGTGCCCGACAACGACAAGAGAACTATGGCTACACCTTC
NA,TRBJ2-3,few,TRBV30,CAWSDGGQDTQYF,TGTGCCTGGAGTGACGGCGGTCAGGATACGCAGTATTTT
NA,TRBJ1-1,many,TRBV5-1,CATRDYDMNTEAFF,TGCGCCACCAGGGACTACGACATGAACACTGAAGCTTTCTTT
NA,TRBJ1-3,many,TRBV30,CAWSTRGGTIYF,TGTGCCTGGAGTACCCGGGGGGGCACCATATATTTT
NA,TRBJ2-2,few,TRBV30,CAWSVLSPNTGELFF,TGTGCCTGGAGTGTATTATCTCCGAACACCGGGGAGCTGTTTTTT
NA,TRBJ2-3,few,TRBV11-3,CASSAIPGQSTDTQYF,TGTGCCAGCAGCGCCATTCCAGGGCAGAGCACAGATACGCAGTATTTT
NA,TRBJ1-2,few,TRBV18,CASSLAGANYGYTF,TGTGCCAGCTCACTTGCAGGGGCTAACTATGGCTACACCTTC
TRBD2,TRBJ2-1,few,TRBV15,CATSRDERGVHNEQFF,TGTGCCACCAGCAGAGACGAGCGGGGGGTTCACAATGAGCAGTTCTTC
TRBD1,TRBJ2-3,few,TRBV27,CASSRQGSTDTQYF,TGTGCCAGCAGTAGACAGGGTAGTACAGATACGCAGTATTTT
NA,TRBJ1-5,few,TRBV5-8,CASSFDQGGGSNQPQHF,TGTGCCAGCAGCTTCGATCAGGGAGGAGGGAGCAATCAGCCCCAGCATTTT
NA,TRBJ2-2,few,TRBV9,CASSVGGGVSTGELFF,TGTGCCAGCAGCGTAGGAGGGGGGGTTAGCACCGGGGAGCTGTTTTTT
TRBD1,TRBJ2-7,NA,TRBV7-9,CASSWGQGIYEQYF,TGTGCCAGCAGCTGGGGACAGGGGATCTACGAGCAGTACTTC
TRBD1,TRBJ2-5,NA,TRBV27,CASSTRDSFQETQYF,TGTGCCAGCAGTACCCGGGACAGCTTTCAAGAGACCCAGTACTTC
TRBD1,TRBJ2-1,many,TRBV2,CASSEDRDDEQFF,TGTGCCAGCAGTGAGGACAGGGACGATGAGCAGTTCTTC
NA,TRBJ1-1,few,TRBV30,CAWRGEGGQDTEAFF,TGTGCCTGGAGGGGAGAGGGGGGGCAGGACACTGAAGCTTTCTTT
TRBD2,TRBJ2-3,NA,TRBV13,CASSGGAWLAGGRASTDTQYF,TGTGCCAGCAGCGGTGGGGCGTGGCTAGCGGGAGGGAGAGCTAGCACAGATACGCAGTATTTT
TRBD2,TRBJ2-5,few,TRBV7-2,CASSELAGGQETQYF,TGTGCCAGCAGCGAACTAGCGGGAGGCCAAGAGACCCAGTACTTC
TRBD2,TRBJ2-3,few,TRBV9,CASSVGGLAGSTDTQYF,TGTGCCAGCAGCGTAGGCGGGCTAGCGGGGAGCACAGATACGCAGTATTTT
TRBD1,TRBJ1-5,few,TRBV18,CASSSDRAEQPQHF,TGTGCCAGCTCATCGGACAGGGCGGAACAGCCCCAGCATTTT
TRBD2,TRBJ2-1,NA,TRBV7-2,CASTRGVAGATEQFF,TGTGCCAGCACCAGAGGGGTAGCGGGAGCTACTGAGCAGTTCTTC
NA,TRBJ2-5,few,TRBV4-2,CASSQEASVETQYF,TGTGCCAGCAGCCAAGAGGCTAGCGTGGAGACCCAGTACTTC
NA,TRBJ1-5,few,TRBV6-6,CASTPGGSRPQHF,TGTGCCAGCACCCCGGGGGGGTCCCGGCCCCAGCATTTT
TRBD2,TRBJ2-7,few,TRBV7-9,CASSLGAGGVGYEQYF,TGTGCCAGCAGCTTAGGTGCGGGGGGGGTAGGGTACGAGCAGTACTTC
NA,TRBJ2-5,few,TRBV9,CASSVVQGETQYF,TGTGCCAGCAGCGTAGTTCAGGGAGAGACCCAGTACTTC
NA,TRBJ2-2,few,TRBV4-3,CASSQVRRPNTGELFF,TGCGCCAGCAGCCAAGTGAGGAGACCGAACACCGGGGAGCTGTTTTTT
NA,TRBJ2-7,NA,TRBV6-5,CASSYSGAVSYEQYF,TGTGCCAGCAGTTACTCAGGAGCGGTTTCCTACGAGCAGTACTTC
TRBD1,TRBJ1-2,many,TRBV4-2,CASSPSQGQGIRGYTF,TGTGCCAGCAGCCCTTCCCAGGGACAGGGAATTAGGGGCTACACCTTC